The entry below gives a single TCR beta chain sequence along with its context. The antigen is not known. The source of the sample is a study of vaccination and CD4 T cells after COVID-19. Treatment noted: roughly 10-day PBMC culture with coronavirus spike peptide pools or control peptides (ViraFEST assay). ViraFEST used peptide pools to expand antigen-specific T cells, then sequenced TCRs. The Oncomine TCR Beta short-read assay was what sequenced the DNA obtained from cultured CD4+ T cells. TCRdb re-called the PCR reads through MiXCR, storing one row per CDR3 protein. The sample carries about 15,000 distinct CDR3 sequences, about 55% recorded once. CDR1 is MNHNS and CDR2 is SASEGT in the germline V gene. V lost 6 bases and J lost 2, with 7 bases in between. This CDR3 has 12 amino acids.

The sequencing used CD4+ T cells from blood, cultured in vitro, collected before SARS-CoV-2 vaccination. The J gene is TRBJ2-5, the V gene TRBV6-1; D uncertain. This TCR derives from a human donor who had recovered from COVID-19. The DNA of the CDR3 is TGTGCCAGCAGACTGCTACAAGAGACCCAGTACTTC. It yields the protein CASRLLQETQYF.